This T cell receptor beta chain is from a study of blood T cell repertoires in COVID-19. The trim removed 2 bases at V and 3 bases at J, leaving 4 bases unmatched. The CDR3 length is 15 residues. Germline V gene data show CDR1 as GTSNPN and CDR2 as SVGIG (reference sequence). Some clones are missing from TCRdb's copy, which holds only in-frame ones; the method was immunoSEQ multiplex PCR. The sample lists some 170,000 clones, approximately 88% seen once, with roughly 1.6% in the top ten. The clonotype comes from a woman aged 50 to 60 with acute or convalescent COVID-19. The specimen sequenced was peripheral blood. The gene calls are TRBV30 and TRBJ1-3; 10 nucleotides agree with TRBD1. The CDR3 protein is CAWSSGTGDGNTIYF. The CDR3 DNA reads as TGTGCCTGGAGTAGCGGGACAGGGGATGGAAACACCATATATTTT.